This T cell receptor beta chain was found in a study of cytomegalovirus exposure and HLA in healthy donors. This CDR3 has 14 residues. Trimming shortened V by 3 bases and J by 0 bases, and 8 bases separated the two germline ends. CDR1 is SGHVS and CDR2 is FQNEAQ in the germline V gene. A multiplex PCR was run with 60 Vbeta primers and 13 Jbeta primers. The data were produced by immunoSEQ multiplex PCR, yet TCRdb's version contains in-frame clones alone and is incomplete. This sample has about 150,000 clones, with 82% found just once. The chain links TRBV7-8 to TRBJ1-1, with D possibly TRBD1 on 5 matching bases. Sequencing used PBMCs. The receptor was isolated from a woman in her fifties or sixties in good health and CMV-seropositive. This chain's CDR3 is CASSLGGVNTEAFF. CDR3 bases: TGTGCCAGCAGCTTGGGGGGTGTGAACACTGAAGCTTTCTTT.